Listed below are T cell receptor beta chains from one sample, sequenced in a study of identical twins. TCRdb re-analysed the 5' RACE reads in MiXCR, keeping a single row per CDR3 protein. The sample lists 1.5 million to 2 million distinct CDR3 sequences, less than 40% seen once, with about 0.25% in the top ten. Sequenced input: cord blood. The receptors were gathered from a newborn girl in good health. The CDR3 runs from the conserved cysteine through the conserved F or W. D genes are given only for firm matches. A clone size is listed for some rows: how often the clone was seen (once, few, many), or a class if it is expanded.

clone_size	v_call	j_call	d_call	cdr3_aa	cdr3_nt
few	TRBV20-1	TRBJ2-3	-	CSARSRAPDTQYF	TGCAGTGCTAGGAGCAGGGCCCCAGATACGCAGTATTTT
-	TRBV10-3	TRBJ2-1	-	CAIGYNEQFF	TGTGCCATCGGTTACAATGAGCAGTTCTTC
few	TRBV25-1	TRBJ1-1	-	CASSEQPFAEAFF	TGTGCCAGCAGTGAACAACCTTTTGCTGAAGCTTTCTTT
few	TRBV20-1	TRBJ2-1	-	CSADTYNEQFF	TGCAGTGCTGACACCTACAATGAGCAGTTCTTC
few	TRBV15	TRBJ1-6	TRBD1	CATSRDTGQGAWNSPLHF	TGTGCCACCAGCAGAGATACGGGACAGGGGGCTTGGAATTCACCCCTCCACTTT
few	TRBV9	TRBJ2-4	-	CASSVGGGGAKNIQYF	TGTGCCAGCAGCGTAGGGGGGGGCGGAGCCAAAAACATTCAGTACTTC
-	TRBV6-1	TRBJ1-5	-	CASRRTRGVWQPQHF	TGTGCCAGCAGACGAACCAGGGGCGTGTGGCAGCCCCAGCATTTT
once	TRBV29-1	TRBJ2-4	-	CSVVGHTKNIQYF	TGCAGCGTTGTGGGACACACCAAAAACATTCAGTACTTC
-	TRBV5-8	TRBJ1-2	-	CASLKGNYGYTF	TGTGCCAGCTTAAAGGGGAACTATGGCTACACCTTC
few	TRBV3-1	TRBJ1-5	TRBD1	CASSQGTGYQPQHF	TGTGCCAGCAGCCAAGGGACAGGGTATCAGCCCCAGCATTTT
few	TRBV28	TRBJ2-7	-	CASSFRGAPYEQYF	TGTGCCAGCAGTTTCCGGGGCGCCCCCTACGAGCAGTACTTC
-	TRBV9	TRBJ2-2	-	CASSANGAAGGELFF	TGTGCCAGCAGCGCTAACGGAGCCGCCGGAGGGGAGCTGTTTTTT
many	TRBV4-1	TRBJ2-4	-	CASSQGGTLLAKNIQYF	TGCGCCAGCAGCCAAGGGGGAACACTACTAGCCAAAAACATTCAGTACTTC
few	TRBV19	TRBJ1-5	-	CASSVIQANNQPQHF	TGTGCCAGTAGTGTCATACAGGCCAACAATCAGCCCCAGCATTTT
-	TRBV10-2	TRBJ1-1	TRBD1	CASRQGEAFF	TGCGCCAGCAGACAGGGGGAAGCTTTCTTT
-	TRBV12-3/TRBV12-4	TRBJ2-7	-	CASSSTSGPGYEQYF	TGTGCCAGCAGTTCTACATCGGGACCGGGCTACGAGCAGTACTTC
-	TRBV5-6	TRBJ2-1	TRBD2	CASSFSTSGRFYSEQFF	TGTGCCAGCAGCTTCTCGACTAGCGGGAGGTTCTACAGTGAGCAGTTCTTC
few	TRBV28	TRBJ2-5	TRBD1	CASSLLPGQGATQYF	TGTGCCAGCAGTCTTCTCCCGGGACAGGGGGCAACCCAGTACTTC
-	TRBV27	TRBJ1-6	TRBD1	CATKTGTGPSPLHF	TGTGCCACCAAGACCGGGACAGGGCCTTCACCCCTCCACTTT
-	TRBV29-1	TRBJ2-7	-	CSVVGVAYEQYF	TGCAGCGTTGTAGGGGTCGCTTACGAGCAGTACTTC
-	TRBV11-2	TRBJ2-7	-	CASSLGLSGHEQYF	TGTGCCAGCAGCTTAGGTCTATCGGGCCACGAGCAGTACTTC
once	TRBV20-1	TRBJ1-2	-	CSADQGLYGYTF	TGCAGTGCTGATCAGGGTCTCTATGGCTACACCTTC